Following are 19 T cell receptor beta chains from one sample sequenced in a study of T cell clonality in common variable immunodeficiency. Clones were read by immunoSEQ multiplex PCR, and TCRdb kept only the in-frame ones, dropping some. There are about 28,000 clones in the sample, none observed a single time. The antigens these receptors bind are not known. General study results and limits: Common variable immunodeficiency TCR beta sequences reportedly had fewer deletions and N-nucleotide insertions.

Sequencing was carried out using peripheral blood mononuclear cells. The receptors were gathered from a human donor with common variable immunodeficiency.

This clone was recorded many times. The sequenced fragment ends 3 residues before the CDR3 boundary, so the rest is inferred from the germline J gene. This chain joins TRBV18 and TRBJ2-2; possible D gene TRBD1, 6 bases. Germline V lookup: CDR1 KGHSH, CDR2 LQKENI. The CDR3 runs to 18 residues. Trimming removed 2 bases from V and 2 bases from J, with 18 bases in between. Incomplete CDR3 DNA: TGTGCCAGCTCACCATGGGTCTTTGGGGGCGCCAACACCGGGGAG. Encoded protein: CASSPWVFGGANTGE. The entire CDR3 protein reads CASSPWVFGGANTGELFF.

Points on this clone: The missing CDR3 end, 3 residues past where the read stops, is filled in from the germline J gene. V is TRBV7-6 and J is TRBJ2-2; 12 bases agree with TRBD2. Germline assignment: CDR1 SGHVS and CDR2 FNYEAQ. The CDR3 is 16 amino acids. The J segment lost 1 base and the V segment lost 5 bases, leaving 2 bases of the junction unmatched. The CDR3 region is CASSQGLAGNTGELFF. The sequenced CDR3 bases are TGTGCCAGCAGCCAGGGACTAGCGGGGAACACCGGGGAG.

Points on this clone: Read coverage stops 3 residues before the CDR3 terminus; the germline J gene supplies the remainder. This chain uses TRBV7-8 with TRBJ2-7, with D possibly being TRBD1 (6 bases). Germline V gene data show CDR1 as SGHVS and CDR2 as FQNEAQ. CDR3 size: 14 residues. V lost 3 bases, J lost 2 bases, and 11 bases lay in between. The CDR3 DNA, read in part, is TGTGCCAGCAGCTTCAGTGACAGGACCTACGAG. Residues: CASSFSDRTYE. Given in full, the CDR3 is CASSFSDRTYEQYF. Together with reference TRBV7-8 and TRBJ2-7, the CDR3 gives the full variable domain: GAGVSQSPRYKVAKRGQDVALRCDPISGHVSLFWYQQALGQGPEFLTYFQNEAQLDKSGLPSDRFFAERPEGSVSTLKIQRTQQEDSAVYLCASSFSDRTYEQYFGPGTRLTVT.

Ten or more counts support this clone. The read falls 3 residues short of the CDR3 end, and the missing part is taken from the germline J gene. This rearrangement joins TRBV5-1 to TRBJ2-2; TRBD2 aligns across 9 bases. The length of the CDR3 is 17 residues. Germline V gives CDR1 SGHRS, CDR2 YFSETQ. V gave up 4 bases and J gave up 3 bases; unmatched junction bases: 10. The part of the CDR3 DNA that was read is TGCGCCAGCAGCCCTTGGGCGGGAGGGCCCGACACCGGGGAG. Protein sequence: CASSPWAGGPDTGE. The entire CDR3 sequence reads CASSPWAGGPDTGELFF.

This clone was counted at least ten times. The read finishes 3 residues shy of the CDR3 end, and the germline J gene is used to complete it. The chain combines TRBV18 with TRBJ2-1; TRBD2 might be the D (6 bases). Trimming took off 5 bases at V and 7 bases at J, with 12 bases between the two ends. CDR3 length: 13 amino acids. Per germline, CDR1 KGHSH and CDR2 LQKENI. The sequenced CDR3 bases are TGTGCCAGCTCATCAGGAAGCGGGAATGAG. Its translation is CASSSGSGNE. The CDR3, in full, reads CASSSGSGNEQFF.

On this clone itself: The observed sequence ends 3 residues before the CDR3 terminus, with the missing tail filled in from the germline J gene. The V and J genes are TRBV20-1 and TRBJ1-1; 8 bases are a match to TRBD1. The CDR3 runs 13 residues. Germline loops: CDR1 DFQATT, CDR2 SNEGSKA (reference sequence). CDR3 DNA, as far as it was read: TGCAGTGCTGACAGGGGATCAGGATTTGGT. It translates to CSADRGSGFG. In full, the CDR3 reads CSADRGSGFGAFF.

A few counts support this clone. The read falls 3 residues short of the CDR3 end, and the missing part is taken from the germline J gene. The rearrangement links TRBV5-4 to TRBJ2-7; D is perhaps TRBD1 (6 bases). This CDR3 is 13 amino acids long. Per germline, CDR1 SGHNT and CDR2 YYREEE (reference sequence). V lost 1 base and J 3 bases, leaving 8 bases between the germline ends. CDR3 bases read: TGTGCCAGCAGCTTGCAACAGGGCTACGAG. This gives the protein CASSLQQGYE. The whole CDR3 is CASSLQQGYEQYF.

The sample holds a few counts of this clone. The CDR3 extends 3 residues past the end of the read, so its final part is completed from the germline J gene. The V call is TRBV11-2, the J call TRBJ2-2; perhaps TRBD1 as D (6 bases). V was clipped by 0 bases and J by 1 base, with 6 bases between them. This CDR3 region has 15 residues. Germline V gene sequence: CDR1 SGHAT, CDR2 FQNNGV. Partial CDR3 DNA: TGTGCCAGCAGCTTAGACAGGGGGAACACCGGGGAG. Protein sequence: CASSLDRGNTGE. The full CDR3 protein is CASSLDRGNTGELFF.

This clone was counted ten times or more. The read ends 3 residues early relative to the CDR3; the germline J gene fills the gap. The chain recombines TRBV29-1 with TRBJ2-1, with 14 bases that match TRBD2. J was trimmed by 6 bases and V by 7 bases; bases with no gene match: 8. Per germline, CDR1 SQVTM and CDR2 ANQGSEA. This CDR3 has 15 amino acids. CDR3 DNA (partial): TGCAGCGCTTACCGGGGGACTAGCGGGGGCAATGAG. It encodes CSAYRGTSGGNE. In full, the CDR3 is CSAYRGTSGGNEQFF.

Only a few counts were recorded for this clone. Read data end 3 residues before the CDR3 end; the end is taken from the germline J gene. The chain recombines TRBV30 with TRBJ2-5; 12 nucleotides line up with TRBD1. The CDR3 spans 14 residues. The V gene's germline CDR1 is GTSNPN and CDR2 SVGIG (reference sequence). V lost 5 bases, J lost 5 bases, and 6 bases stayed unmatched. CDR3 sequence: CAWAGTGGFETQYF. The covered CDR3 bases are TGTGCCTGGGCCGGGACAGGGGGCTTTGAGACC. The variable domain in full, completed from reference TRBV30 and TRBJ2-5, reads SQTIHQWPATLVQPVGSPLSLECTVEGTSNPNLYWYRQAAGRGLQLLFYSVGIGQISSEVPQNLSASRPQDRQFILSSKKLLLSDSGFYLCAWAGTGGFETQYFGPGTRLLVL.

There are a few counts of this clone. The sequenced fragment ends 3 residues before the CDR3 boundary, so the rest is inferred from the germline J gene. The V call is TRBV2, the J call TRBJ2-7; possibly TRBD2 for D (6 bases). This CDR3 spans 12 amino acids. Trimming shortened V by 6 bases and J by 3 bases, and 9 bases separated the two germline ends. Germline CDR1 reads SNHLY; CDR2 reads FYNNEI. The CDR3 protein is CASRRDFYEQYF. The part of the CDR3 DNA that was read is TGTGCCAGCAGGAGGGACTTCTACGAG. Full variable domain (missing parts from reference TRBV2 and TRBJ2-7): EPEVTQTPSHQVTQMGQEVILRCVPISNHLYFYWYRQILGQKVEFLVSFYNNEISEKSEIFDDQFSVERPDGSNFTLKIRSTKLEDSAMYFCASRRDFYEQYFGPGTRLTVT.

As for this clone: The CDR3 end is not reached by the read, which stops 3 residues before it; the germline J gene fills it in. The chain employs TRBV7-2 and TRBJ1-3, with D unclear. The V gene's germline CDR1 is SGHTA and CDR2 FQGNSA. Trimming shortened V by 5 bases and J by 0 bases, and 11 bases separated the two germline ends. The CDR3 spans 15 residues. The sequenced part of the CDR3 DNA is TGTGCCAGCAGCCGTGCCGCTAGCTCTGGAAACACC. Amino acid sequence: CASSRAASSGNT. The full CDR3 reads CASSRAASSGNTIYF.

With regard to this clone: The CDR3 is cut off 3 residues early in the read; its end comes from the germline J gene. This chain uses TRBV11-2 with TRBJ2-7, with D possibly TRBD1 on 6 matching bases. The V gene lost 2 bases and the J gene lost 5 bases, with 10 bases spanning the gap. CDR1 is SGHAT and CDR2 is FQNNGV in the germline V gene. The CDR3 is 13 amino acids. CDR3 bases read: TGTGCCAGCAGCTTACCACACAGGGACGAG. Translation: CASSLPHRDE. Given in full, the CDR3 is CASSLPHRDEQYF.

On this clone: The read terminates 3 residues before the CDR3 end, so the remaining end is supplied by the germline J gene. The V and J genes are TRBV2 and TRBJ1-1; 12 bases agree with TRBD1. Germline V gene data show CDR1 as SNHLY and CDR2 as FYNNEI. The J segment lost 4 bases and the V segment lost 3 bases, leaving 0 bases of the junction unmatched. The CDR3 spans 14 residues. This chain's CDR3 is CASSEGQGATEAFF. CDR3 bases read: TGTGCCAGCAGTGAGGGACAGGGGGCCACTGAA.

As concerns this clone: The read halts 3 residues ahead of the CDR3 end, with the missing end drawn from the germline J gene. The V and J genes are TRBV30 and TRBJ2-6, with TRBD1 matching over 8 bases. The ends lost 7 bases at V and 3 bases at J; junction bases unmatched: 2. The CDR3 extends over 13 amino acids. The germline V gene encodes CDR1 GTSNPN and CDR2 SVGIG (reference sequence). This chain's CDR3 is CASGQGGANVLTF. The sequenced CDR3 bases are TGTGCCTCCGGACAGGGTGGGGCCAACGTC.

This clone was detected only a few times. The read comes to an end 3 residues before the CDR3 does, leaving the germline J gene to fill in the end. V and J are TRBV7-6 and TRBJ2-1; TRBD2 aligns across 11 bases. With V trimmed by 4 bases and J by 4 bases, 6 bases remained unmatched. CDR1 is SGHVS and CDR2 is FNYEAQ in the germline V gene. The CDR3 has 16 residues. The CDR3 bases that were read are TGTGCCAGCAGCTCTGGACTAGCGGGCTTGTACAATGAG. This codes for CASSSGLAGLYNE. The whole CDR3 sequence reads CASSSGLAGLYNEQFF. Full variable domain (rest looked up from reference TRBV7-6 and TRBJ2-1): GAGVSQSPRYKVTKRGQDVALRCDPISGHVSLYWYRQALGQGPEFLTYFNYEAQQDKSGLPNDRFSAERPEGSISTLTIQRTEQRDSAMYRCASSSGLAGLYNEQFFGPGTRLTVL.

Many counts were recorded for this clone. The read ends 3 residues early relative to the CDR3; the germline J gene fills the gap. The chain is built from TRBV10-3 and TRBJ2-2, with D possibly TRBD2 on 6 matching bases. V was clipped by 6 bases and J by 0 bases, with 8 bases between them. The CDR3 extends over 14 amino acids. The germline gives CDR1 ENHRY, CDR2 SYGVKD. The sequenced CDR3 bases are TGTGCCATCAGGGGGGGTTCGAACACCGGGGAG. Protein: CAIRGGSNTGE. The full CDR3 protein is CAIRGGSNTGELFF.

This clone has only a few counts. The read ends 3 residues shy of where the CDR3 ends; the end is completed using the germline J gene. This chain links TRBV23-1 with TRBJ2-7, with D possibly TRBD2 on 6 matching bases. TRBV23-1 is designated an ORF whose function remains uncertain. The CDR3 covers 18 residues. Trimming left V 3 bases short and J 0 bases short, with 21 bases between. The sequenced part of the CDR3 DNA is TGCGCCAGCAGTCACCCCTCGAACCCACGGGACTTCTCCTACGAG. This codes for CASSHPSNPRDFSYE. The full CDR3 reads CASSHPSNPRDFSYEQYF.

As regards this clone: Coverage ceases 3 residues before the CDR3 finishes, and the germline J gene fills in the end. The chain has TRBV20-1 and TRBJ2-7; D perhaps matches TRBD2 (5 bases). The V gene's germline CDR1 is DFQATT and CDR2 SNEGSKA (reference sequence). V lost 8 bases and J lost 0, with 11 bases in between. This CDR3 region has 12 residues. This chain's CDR3 is CSSGRSSYEQYF. The part of the CDR3 DNA that was read is TGCAGTAGCGGAAGGAGCTCCTACGAG.